The T cell receptor beta chain described here comes from a study of T cells after yellow fever vaccination. Study-wide background: Where fractions had low cell numbers, libraries were prepared from them with the SMART-Seq v4 Ultra Low Input RNA kit. Study-level findings and limits: Most primary-vaccination clones recurred post-booster (nearly 98% CD4, more than 85% CD8).

This CDR3 is 15 amino acids long. The germline gives CDR1 MDHEN, CDR2 SYDVKM. V lost 6 bases and J lost 5; bases outside the gene matches: 9. Details on this clonotype: Antigen specificity is unknown.

TCR cDNA was made by 5'RACE template switching, adding a universal primer site and UMIs. Each CDR3 protein is one row after TCRdb ran MiXCR on the 5' RACE reads. The sample carries about 400,000 distinct CDR3 sequences, under 14% recorded once. The TCR originated in a man between 18 and 35 years old who received the YFV17D yellow fever vaccine. Specimen: PBMCs, collected on the day of the first yellow fever vaccination. The chain couples TRBV28 to TRBJ2-5, with 10 bases aligning to TRBD2. The CDR3 nucleotides read TGTGCCAGCAGAGCACTAGCGGGGAACGGTGAGACCCAGTACTTC. The encoded protein is CASRALAGNGETQYF.